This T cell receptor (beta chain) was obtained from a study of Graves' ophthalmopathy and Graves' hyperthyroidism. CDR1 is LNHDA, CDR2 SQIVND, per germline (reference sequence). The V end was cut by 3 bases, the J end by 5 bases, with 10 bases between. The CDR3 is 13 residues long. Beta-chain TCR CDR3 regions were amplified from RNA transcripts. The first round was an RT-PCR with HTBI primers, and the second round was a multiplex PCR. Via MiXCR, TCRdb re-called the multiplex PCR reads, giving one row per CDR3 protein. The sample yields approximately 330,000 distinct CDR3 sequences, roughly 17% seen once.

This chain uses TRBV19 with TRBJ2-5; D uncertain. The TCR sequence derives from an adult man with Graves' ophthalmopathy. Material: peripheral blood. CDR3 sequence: CASSMGLRETQYF. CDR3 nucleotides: TGTGCCAGTAGTATGGGTCTCAGGGAGACCCAGTACTTC.